A single sample is the source of the 13 T cell receptor beta chains below, sequenced in a study of T cells in Graves' hyperthyroidism and ophthalmopathy. RNA transcripts provided the source from which TCR beta CDR3 regions were amplified. Carried out on the TCR CDR3, a first-round RT-PCR used the HTBI primer set. MiXCR, applied by TCRdb to the multiplex PCR reads, yields one record per CDR3 protein. Here the sample spans roughly 350,000 distinct CDR3 sequences, approximately 13% being singletons. Source material: blood. These receptors came from a woman aged 40 to 50 with Graves' ophthalmopathy.

This clonotype was counted between two and nine times. The chain has TRBV11-2 and TRBJ2-2; D is uncertain. Per the germline V gene, CDR1 is SGHAT and CDR2 is FQNNGV. This CDR3 is 16 amino acids long. Between the trimmed V and J ends, which lost 2 bases and 0 bases, there was a span of 10 bases. The CDR3 nucleotides are TGTGCCAGCAGCTTACACGGCAAAACGAACACCGGGGAGCTGTTTTTT. It yields the protein CASSLHGKTNTGELFF. The full variable domain, completed using reference TRBV11-2 and TRBJ2-2, is EAGVAQSPRYKIIEKRQSVAFWCNPISGHATLYWYQQILGQGPKLLIQFQNNGVVDDSQLPKDRFSAERLKGVDSTLKIQPAKLEDSAVYLCASSLHGKTNTGELFFGEGSRLTVL.

This clonotype turned up a few times. The V call is TRBV5-1, the J call TRBJ2-2; a weak D match, TRBD1 (5 bases). Germline CDR1 and CDR2: SGHRS and YFSETQ. This CDR3 is built from 13 residues. V gave up 4 bases and J gave up 1 base, with 5 bases separating them. CDR3 DNA: TGCGCCAGCAGCACAGGGAACACCGGGGAGCTGTTTTTT. It codes for CASSTGNTGELFF.

This clonotype has ten or more counts. The rearrangement uses TRBV27 and TRBJ2-5; D is possibly TRBD2 (5 bases). CDR3 length: 13 residues. Trimming left V 6 bases short and J 4 bases short, with 12 bases between. Germline loops: CDR1 MNHEY, CDR2 SMNVEV (reference sequence). CDR3 nucleotides: TGTGCCAGCAGAAGAGGGAACCGAGAGACCCAGTACTTC. Translated, it gives CASRRGNRETQYF.

CDR3 DNA sequence: TGTGCCAGTAGTATCCAGGGGGCGACCTATGGCTACACCTTC. Translating gives CASSIQGATYGYTF. This chain uses TRBV19 with TRBJ1-2; 8 nucleotides match TRBD1. The junction had 4 bases not matched to a gene; V was cut back by 3 bases and J by 4 bases. The CDR3 is 14 amino acids. Looked up from germline, CDR1 is LNHDA and CDR2 is SQIVND (reference sequence).

The V call is TRBV5-1, the J call TRBJ2-2; D could derive from TRBD1 or TRBD2 (5 bases each). The CDR3 consists of 16 residues. V lost 3 bases and J 0 bases, leaving 12 bases between the germline ends. Germline lookup yields CDR1 SGHRS and CDR2 YFSETQ. The CDR3 loop is CASSYGTFANTGELFF. CDR3 nucleotide sequence: TGCGCCAGCAGCTACGGGACGTTTGCGAACACCGGGGAGCTGTTTTTT.

This clonotype was found once. The chain combines TRBV27 with TRBJ1-4; TRBD1 matches 10 bases. This CDR3 region has 15 residues. Germline values: CDR1 MNHEY, CDR2 SMNVEV (reference sequence). The V segment lost 3 bases and the J segment 7 bases; nucleotides outside the gene matches: 5. Written as DNA, the CDR3 is TGTGCCAGCAGTTTTTCGACAGGGGGCATTGAAAAACTGTTTTTT. Amino acid sequence: CASSFSTGGIEKLFF.

In its sample, this clonotype was seen many times. J is TRBJ1-5 and V is TRBV7-9; no clear D gene. From germline, CDR1 is SEHNR and CDR2 FQNEAQ (reference sequence). The V end was cut by 5 bases, the J end by 5 bases, with 7 bases between. CDR3 size: 12 residues. CDR3 residues: CASSLDYQPQHF. CDR3 in DNA: TGTGCCAGCAGCCTAGATTATCAGCCCCAGCATTTT.

In its sample, this clonotype was seen many times. The gene calls are TRBV12-3 or TRBV12-4 and TRBJ2-7; 9 nucleotides match TRBD2. This CDR3 has 15 residues. J was trimmed by 4 bases and V by 6 bases; bases with no gene match: 10. The DNA of the CDR3 is TGTGCCAGCAGGGAAGGGGCGGGAGGGAAATACGAGCAGTACTTC. Translated: CASREGAGGKYEQYF.

At least ten counts were recorded for this clonotype. The chain combines TRBV29-1 with TRBJ1-2; D unclear. Trimming cost V 4 bases and J 1 base, with 4 bases left between them. The CDR3 extends over 11 amino acids. From germline, CDR1 is SQVTM and CDR2 ANQGSEA. CDR3 region: CSVVFNYGYTF. In nucleotides, the CDR3 is TGCAGCGTTGTTTTTAACTATGGCTACACCTTC.

As concerns this clonotype: This may come from a read error, since a much larger clone is one base off. The DNA of the CDR3 is TGTGCCTGCAGTGGACAGTTACTTACCGAAGCTTTCTTT. Its translation: CACSGQLLTEAFF. V usage is TRBV28 and J usage is TRBJ1-1, with D maybe TRBD1 (6 bases). The CDR3 is 13 residues long. Germline assignment: CDR1 MDHEN and CDR2 SYDVKM.

This clonotype showed up many times. The V call is TRBV7-8, the J call TRBJ1-5, with 7 positions matching TRBD1. The CDR3 totals 14 residues. The germline V gene encodes CDR1 SGHVS and CDR2 FQNEAQ. The ends lost 5 bases at V and 5 bases at J; junction bases unmatched: 6. CDR3 nucleotide sequence: TGTGCCAGCAGCGAACGACAGGGTCATCAGCCCCAGCATTTT. As protein: CASSERQGHQPQHF.

On this clonotype itself: A clone one base away is much larger, so this may be a read error. The chain uses TRBV12-3 or TRBV12-4 and TRBJ1-5; D possibly corresponds to TRBD1 (5 bases). The V and J ends lost 0 bases and 5 bases respectively, with 14 bases between them. This CDR3 is built from 16 residues. CDR3 in DNA: TGTGCCAGCAGTTTAGCCAGGGAATTTGGCGATCAGCCCCAGCATTTT. It encodes CASSLAREFGDQPQHF.

The chain has TRBV6-1 and TRBJ2-2; D remains ambiguous. The CDR3 contains 12 residues. V was cut by 7 bases and J by 6 bases, with 9 bases left in between. Germline values: CDR1 MNHNS, CDR2 SASEGT. The CDR3 loop reads CASNPGPGELFF. As DNA, the CDR3 is TGTGCCAGCAACCCCGGTCCCGGGGAGCTGTTTTTT.